The 9 T cell receptor beta chains presented below share a single source sample, sequenced in a study of T cells in Graves' hyperthyroidism and ophthalmopathy. Template material for amplifying TCR beta CDR3 regions consisted of RNA transcripts. The HTBI set primed first-round TCR CDR3 RT-PCR. MiXCR, run by TCRdb on the multiplex PCR reads, gives a single entry per CDR3 protein. The repertoire includes about 640,000 distinct CDR3 sequences, under 25% of them detected once, and under 35% sits in the top ten. The sample comprised blood. Receptors originate from a young man with Graves' ophthalmopathy.

The chain combines TRBV7-9 with TRBJ2-3; the match to TRBD2 covers 11 bases. Germline V gene lookup returns CDR1 SEHNR and CDR2 FQNEAQ (reference sequence). After removal of 5 bases from V and 4 bases from J, the junction contained 2 bases not matched to a gene. The CDR3 is 14 amino acids. CDR3 coding DNA: TGTGCCAGCAGCCGACTAGCGGGGCCAGATACGCAGTATTTT. It encodes CASSRLAGPDTQYF.

This clonotype was seen ten or more times. The chain links TRBV11-2 to TRBJ2-1; 7 bases are shared with TRBD2. CDR1 is SGHAT and CDR2 is FQNNGV in the germline V gene. The CDR3 runs 12 residues. The J segment lost 13 bases and the V segment lost 5 bases, leaving 8 bases of the junction unmatched. The CDR3, as DNA: TGTGCCAGCAGCCCCCGACTAGCTCTCCAGTTCTTC. It specifies CASSPRLALQFF. The entire variable domain, with the rest obtained from reference TRBV11-2 and TRBJ2-1, is as follows: EAGVAQSPRYKIIEKRQSVAFWCNPISGHATLYWYQQILGQGPKLLIQFQNNGVVDDSQLPKDRFSAERLKGVDSTLKIQPAKLEDSAVYLCASSPRLALQFFGPGTRLTVL.

The chain carries TRBV13 and TRBJ2-7; D call uncertain. Trimming shortened V by 5 bases and J by 7 bases, and 9 bases separated the two germline ends. Germline V gene sequence: CDR1 PRHDT, CDR2 FYEKMQ (reference sequence). CDR3 length: 11 amino acids. CDR3 amino acids: CASSRTREQYF. The DNA for the CDR3 is TGTGCCAGCAGCCGAACCCGGGAGCAGTACTTC.

This clonotype was observed many times. This chain links TRBV2 with TRBJ2-5; 13 nucleotides align to TRBD2. J was trimmed by 3 bases and V by 6 bases; bases with no gene match: 1. This CDR3 contains 14 residues. Germline assignment: CDR1 SNHLY and CDR2 FYNNEI. CDR3 in amino acids: CASSGTSGEETQYF. The CDR3 region has the DNA TGTGCCAGCAGCGGGACTAGCGGGGAAGAGACCCAGTACTTC.

This clonotype was counted between two and nine times. The V and J genes are TRBV7-2 and TRBJ2-7, with D hard to call. From germline, CDR1 is SGHTA and CDR2 FQGNSA. The germline V and J ends were trimmed by 6 bases and 0 bases, with 12 bases remaining between them. The CDR3 covers 14 residues. CDR3 in DNA: TGTGCCAGCAGGTCAGCCGGCAGCTCCTACGAGCAGTACTTC. Translation: CASRSAGSSYEQYF.

This clonotype was counted a few times. The chain recombines TRBV5-1 with TRBJ1-4; D is ambiguous. The V end was cut by 0 bases, the J end by 5 bases, with 8 bases between. Germline V gene lookup returns CDR1 SGHRS and CDR2 YFSETQ. This CDR3 has 14 amino acids. CDR3 region: CASSLGPGNEKLFF. The CDR3 DNA sequence: TGCGCCAGCAGCTTGGGTCCTGGGAATGAAAAACTGTTTTTT.

The chain links TRBV20-1 to TRBJ2-1; D is unresolved. The germline gives CDR1 DFQATT, CDR2 SNEGSKA (reference sequence). CDR3 size: 12 residues. The CDR3 bases are TGCACCCCCGTGGAAACCTACAATGAGCAGTTCTTC. Protein product: CTPVETYNEQFF.

This clonotype was seen ten or more times. This chain joins TRBV7-2 and TRBJ2-5; TRBD2 matches 11 bases. V dropped 6 bases and J dropped 3; count of bases not matched to a gene: 3. This CDR3 region has 14 residues. Germline V gene sequence: CDR1 SGHTA, CDR2 FQGNSA. CDR3 nucleotide sequence: TGTGCCAGCAGTCGACTAGCGGGGAAAGAGACCCAGTACTTC. Residues: CASSRLAGKETQYF.

This clonotype was counted many times. The chain has TRBV28 and TRBJ1-2; no clear D. This CDR3 contains 13 residues. The V gene lost 6 bases and the J gene lost 8 bases, with 16 bases spanning the gap. Germline loops: CDR1 MDHEN, CDR2 SYDVKM. DNA of the CDR3: TGTGCCAGCAGCTCCATTATTAGCGGCGGCTACACCTTC. Its translation: CASSSIISGGYTF.